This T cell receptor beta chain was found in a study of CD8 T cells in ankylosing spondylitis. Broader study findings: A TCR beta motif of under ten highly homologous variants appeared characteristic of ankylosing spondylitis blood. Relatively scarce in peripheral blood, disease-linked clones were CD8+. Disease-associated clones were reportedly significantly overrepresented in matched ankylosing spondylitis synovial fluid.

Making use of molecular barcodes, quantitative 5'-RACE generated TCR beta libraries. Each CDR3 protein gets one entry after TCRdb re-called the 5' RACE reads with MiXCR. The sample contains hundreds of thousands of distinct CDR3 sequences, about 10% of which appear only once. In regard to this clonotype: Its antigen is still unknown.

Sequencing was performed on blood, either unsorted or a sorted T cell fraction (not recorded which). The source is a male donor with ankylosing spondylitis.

The CDR3 nucleotides read TGTGCCAGCAGCTTAGCGAAGACAGGGACGCGCCTCGGGGCCAACGTCCTGACTTTC. Protein sequence: CASSLAKTGTRLGANVLTF. The chain is built from TRBV11-1 and TRBJ2-6; TRBD1 matches at 7 bases. The CDR3 covers 19 residues. The germline CDR1 and CDR2 sequences are SGHAT and FQDESV (reference sequence). Trimming cost V 0 bases and J 4 bases; bases outside gene matches: 12.